This entry features one TCR beta chain sequence. Its antigen is unidentified. Measured with immunoSEQ multiplex PCR; TCRdb has only the in-frame clones, and not every one. Here the sample spans about 88,000 clones, more than 65% being singletons. The CDR3 consists of 16 residues. Germline loops: CDR1 MGHRA, CDR2 YSYEKL. The V gene lost 0 bases and the J gene lost 0 bases, with 10 bases spanning the gap. The sample originates from a study of a mutant IDH1 vaccine in newly diagnosed glioma. General study findings and limits: 93.3% of patients showed vaccine-induced immune responses across multiple MHC alleles.

The sample's time point: baseline, week 1 (first vaccination visit). Treatment here: pre-vaccination baseline after standard-of-care therapy. The donor cohort comprised cases of new WHO grade 3 or 4 IDH1-mutant, ATRX-lost astrocytoma. This TCR came from a man aged 40-49 years with glioma. Some clones in this sample may be carry-over from other donors' samples. The V call is TRBV4-1, the J call TRBJ2-3; TRBD1 or TRBD2 may be the D gene (5 bases each). Specimen: PBMCs, collected from a glioma patient treated with radiotherapy, temozolomide or both. The CDR3 DNA follows: TGCGCCAGCAGCCAAGAGAGGTGGGGGAGCACAGATACGCAGTATTTT. It codes for CASSQERWGSTDTQYF.